This entry lists 25 T cell receptor beta chains sequenced from one sample in a study of regulatory T cells in long-lasting Graves disease. Assembly of TCR beta libraries relied on iRepertoire HTBI primers together with Arm-PCR of CDR3 regions. Each CDR3 protein gets one entry after TCRdb re-called the multiplex PCR reads with MiXCR. The sample holds about 470,000 distinct CDR3 sequences; 20% are singletons and the top ten take approximately 7.8%. Time point specified: persistent/refractory GD, antithyroid drugs over 5 years with positive TRAb. Researchers made the TCR library from RNA that was extracted from PBMCs. This specimen consisted of peripheral blood mononuclear cells (PBMCs), obtained when the disease was refractory, from a patient treated with antithyroid drugs. The receptors were gathered from a female donor with Graves disease.

This clonotype appeared a few times. The gene calls are TRBV28 and TRBJ1-5, with D possibly TRBD1 on 5 matching bases. The germline V gene has CDR1 MDHEN and CDR2 SYDVKM. This CDR3 comprises 15 residues. Trimming shortened V by 5 bases and J by 6 bases, and 17 bases separated the two germline ends. The CDR3 is CASSLAGPKGQPQHF. The CDR3 bases are TGTGCCAGCAGTCTCGCGGGGCCCAAAGGTCAGCCCCAGCATTTT.

The genes are TRBV7-2 and TRBJ2-7; D is unclear. This CDR3 spans 14 amino acids. Germline V gene data show CDR1 as SGHTA and CDR2 as FQGNSA. Trimming took 5 bases from V and 8 from J, leaving 19 bases between them. CDR3 residues: CASSDTPLPPQQYF. CDR3 bases: TGTGCCAGCAGCGACACTCCACTGCCCCCCCAGCAGTACTTC.

This clonotype was seen more than once but under ten times. The genes are TRBV7-2 and TRBJ2-2; perhaps TRBD2 as D (5 bases). The V and J ends lost 6 bases and 4 bases respectively, with 15 bases between them. Germline V lookup: CDR1 SGHTA, CDR2 FQGNSA. This CDR3 contains 15 residues. CDR3 nucleotide sequence: TGTGCCAGCAGAGGTAGCGTTCGAGTCACCGGGGAGCTGTTTTTT. It codes for CASRGSVRVTGELFF.

This chain uses TRBV7-9 with TRBJ2-7; D uncertain. Germline V CDR1 and CDR2: SEHNR, FQNEAQ (reference sequence). V was shortened by 2 bases and J by 5 bases, with 10 bases between the two germline ends. The CDR3 consists of 13 residues. Here the CDR3 DNA reads TGTGCCAGCAGCTTACCGGGTTCGGACGAGCAGTACTTC. It yields the protein CASSLPGSDEQYF.

The V and J genes are TRBV4-2 and TRBJ2-7; 7 nucleotides line up with TRBD2. After removal of 4 bases from V and 4 bases from J, the junction contained 10 bases not matched to a gene. CDR1 and CDR2 (germline): LGHNA, YNFKEQ. The length of the CDR3 is 15 residues. The CDR3 nucleotides read TGTGCCAGCAGCCCCCATTTGTCGGGAGGATACGAGCAGTACTTC. As protein: CASSPHLSGGYEQYF.

This clonotype was seen more than once but under ten times. The chain couples TRBV24-1 to TRBJ2-7; D not resolved. Germline CDR1 and CDR2: KGHDR and SFDVKD. V was clipped by 4 bases and J by 1 base, with 10 bases between them. The CDR3 spans 14 residues. The CDR3 sequence is CATSDADRSYEQYF. CDR3 bases: TGTGCCACCAGTGACGCCGACCGATCCTACGAGCAGTACTTC.

This clonotype was seen ten or more times. The chain joins TRBV7-2 to TRBJ2-5; D unclear. Deletions cut 3 bases from V and 5 bases from J, with 10 bases between. The CDR3 consists of 13 residues. From germline, CDR1 is SGHTA and CDR2 FQGNSA. The CDR3 is CASSFYVTETQYF. Here the CDR3 DNA reads TGTGCCAGCAGCTTTTATGTCACCGAGACCCAGTACTTC. Looking up the rest from reference TRBV7-2 and TRBJ2-5 gives the full variable domain: GAGVSQSPSNKVTEKGKDVELRCDPISGHTALYWYRQSLGQGLEFLIYFQGNSAPDKSGLPSDRFSAERTGGSVSTLTIQRTQQEDSAVYLCASSFYVTETQYFGPGTRLLVL.

This clonotype was seen a handful of times. The gene calls are TRBV5-1 and TRBJ2-2; 11 bases match TRBD2. The CDR3 sequence is 20 residues long. Germline-derived CDR1 and CDR2 are SGHRS and YFSETQ. Trimming removed 0 bases from V and 1 base from J; junction bases left unmatched: 11. CDR3 residues: CASSLGPGLAGRLNTGELFF. The CDR3 region has the DNA TGCGCCAGCAGCTTGGGGCCCGGACTAGCGGGTCGCCTGAACACCGGGGAGCTGTTTTTT.

This clonotype was detected many times. This rearrangement joins TRBV11-2 to TRBJ2-2; D perhaps matches TRBD1 (5 bases). The germline gives CDR1 SGHAT, CDR2 FQNNGV. V was shortened by 4 bases and J by 5 bases, with 14 bases between the two germline ends. The CDR3 spans 15 residues. The CDR3 DNA follows: TGTGCCAGCAGCTATTTGGCAGGGCGGACCGGGGAGCTGTTTTTT. Translation: CASSYLAGRTGELFF.

The gene calls are TRBV6-1 and TRBJ1-5; no clear D gene. The CDR3 is made up of 15 amino acids. The ends were cut back, 6 bases at V and 0 bases at J, with 12 bases in the middle. Germline CDR1 and CDR2: MNHNS and SASEGT. CDR3 protein: CASRDARYSNQPQHF. CDR3 coding DNA: TGTGCCAGCAGGGATGCCAGGTATAGCAATCAGCCCCAGCATTTT.

This clonotype occurred many times. The V and J genes are TRBV28 and TRBJ2-5, with unresolved D. Trimming pared 6 bases from V and 4 bases from J, leaving 18 bases between. The germline CDR1 and CDR2 sequences are MDHEN and SYDVKM. The CDR3 is 15 residues long. The CDR3 here is CASRAPGRPLETQYF. The CDR3 DNA reads as TGTGCCAGCAGGGCGCCTGGTCGACCTCTAGAGACCCAGTACTTC. Together with reference TRBV28 and TRBJ2-5, the CDR3 gives the full variable domain: DVKVTQSSRYLVKRTGEKVFLECVQDMDHENMFWYRQDPGLGLRLIYFSYDVKMKEKGDIPEGYSVSREKKERFSLILESASTNQTSMYLCASRAPGRPLETQYFGPGTRLLVL.

As for this clonotype: This probably arose from a read error, given a far larger clone one base away. The V and J genes are TRBV6-9 and TRBJ1-5; no definite D call. Per the germline V gene, CDR1 is MNHGY and CDR2 is SVAAGI. This CDR3 spans 13 amino acids. This CDR3 reads CASSYGGNRPQHF. Written as DNA, the CDR3 is TGTGCCAGCAGTTACGGCGGGAATCGGCCCCAGCATTTT.

This clonotype was seen many times. This chain joins TRBV12-3 or TRBV12-4 and TRBJ2-2; D is ambiguous. V was clipped by 5 bases and J by 4 bases, with 14 bases between them. The CDR3 has 15 amino acids. The DNA of the CDR3 is TGTGCCAGCAGTCCCTTGCGGCTGGGCACCGGGGAGCTGTTTTTT. Its translation is CASSPLRLGTGELFF.

This clonotype was seen many times. This sequence joins TRBV6-1 and TRBJ2-2; no reliable D call. V lost 5 bases and J 10 bases, leaving 8 bases between the germline ends. CDR3 length: 11 amino acids. The germline gives CDR1 MNHNS, CDR2 SASEGT. CDR3 protein: CASSRRPELFF. DNA for the CDR3: TGTGCCAGCAGTCGGCGACCGGAGCTGTTTTTT.

There are many counts of this clonotype. CDR3 nucleotide sequence: TGTGCCACCTCGCCTCGTTTCCCCTACGAGCAGTACTTC. The encoded protein is CATSPRFPYEQYF. This chain joins TRBV28 and TRBJ2-7; D uncertain. The germline gives CDR1 MDHEN, CDR2 SYDVKM. This CDR3 has 13 amino acids. V lost 10 bases and J 2 bases, leaving 15 bases between the germline ends.

This clonotype has at least ten counts. The CDR3 region has the DNA TGTGCTACGCTTCAGGCGACTTACGAGCAGTACTTC. This translates into CATLQATYEQYF. V and J are TRBV12-3 or TRBV12-4 and TRBJ2-7; D is ambiguous. The CDR3 runs to 12 residues.

This clonotype was counted a single time. One base away lies a much larger clone, so this may be a sequencing read error. The J gene is TRBJ2-7, the V gene TRBV18; the D call may be TRBD1 or TRBD2 (6 bases each). There are 17 residues in the CDR3. The germline V gene encodes CDR1 KGHSH and CDR2 LQKENI. In nucleotides, the CDR3 is TGTGCCAGCCCACCACCCCTCGGGGGACACGGCCCCTACGAGCAGTACTTC. Translated, it gives CASPPPLGGHGPYEQYF.

The chain couples TRBV6-1 to TRBJ2-7; a weak D match, TRBD1 (6 bases). V was cut by 8 bases and J by 6 bases, with 20 bases left in between. Germline CDR1 is MNHNS and CDR2 is SASEGT. This CDR3 contains 14 residues. The CDR3 loop is CASGGTTRGREQYF. In DNA, the CDR3 is TGTGCCAGCGGGGGCACTACTCGCGGTCGCGAGCAGTACTTC.

This clonotype was seen ten or more times. The chain is built from TRBV6-2 or TRBV6-3 and TRBJ2-5; a possible D gene is TRBD2 (6 bases). CDR3 length equals 15 residues. V gave up 4 bases and J gave up 8 bases, with 20 bases separating them. Per the germline V gene, CDR1 is MNHEY and CDR2 is SVGEGT. The CDR3 sequence: CASSSQSRDFVTQYF. For the CDR3, the DNA is TGTGCCAGCAGTTCTCAGTCGAGGGACTTTGTAACCCAGTACTTC.

The table lists this clonotype with a few counts. The gene calls are TRBV7-6 and TRBJ2-2, with 14 bases aligning to TRBD2. The germline V gene has CDR1 SGHVS and CDR2 FNYEAQ. After removal of 4 bases from V and 4 bases from J, the junction contained 5 bases not matched to a gene. There are 17 residues in the CDR3. The CDR3 sequence: CASSSFGLAGGTGELFF. CDR3 nucleotides: TGTGCCAGCAGCTCCTTTGGACTAGCGGGAGGCACCGGGGAGCTGTTTTTT.

This clonotype occurred many times. This sequence joins TRBV28 and TRBJ1-4; 8 bases are a match to TRBD1. CDR1 and CDR2 (germline): MDHEN, SYDVKM. CDR3 length: 14 residues. V was clipped by 6 bases and J by 7 bases; unmatched bases: 7. The CDR3 spells CASSPGQEAEKLFF. CDR3 nucleotides: TGTGCCAGCAGCCCGGGACAGGAGGCTGAAAAACTGTTTTTT.

This clonotype showed up many times. The V call is TRBV28, the J call TRBJ1-5, with D unclear. CDR1 is MDHEN, CDR2 SYDVKM, per germline. CDR3 length: 13 amino acids. Trimming took off 3 bases at V and 1 base at J, with 4 bases between the two ends. The CDR3 DNA reads TGTGCCAGCAGTTTCTGGAGCAATCAGCCCCAGCATTTT. It specifies CASSFWSNQPQHF.

The rearrangement uses TRBV28 and TRBJ2-3; 10 bases map to TRBD1. The CDR3 contains 16 residues. Germline values: CDR1 MDHEN, CDR2 SYDVKM. V gave up 1 base and J gave up 6 bases; unmatched junction bases: 7. DNA of the CDR3: TGTGCCAGCAGTTTATCCGGGACAGGGGTTCAGGATACGCAGTATTTT. Protein: CASSLSGTGVQDTQYF.

V and J are TRBV29-1 and TRBJ2-7, with 11 bases aligning to TRBD2. The germline CDR1 and CDR2 sequences are SQVTM and ANQGSEA. This CDR3 region has 14 residues. V dropped 4 bases and J dropped 3; count of bases not matched to a gene: 5. CDR3 region: CSVGGLADIYEQYF. For the CDR3, the DNA is TGCAGCGTTGGGGGACTAGCGGACATCTACGAGCAGTACTTC.

This clonotype was detected only a few times. V is TRBV30 and J is TRBJ1-1, with D unclear. This CDR3 is 13 amino acids long. Germline CDR1 GTSNPN, CDR2 SVGIG (reference sequence). V gave up 3 bases and J gave up 1 base, with 9 bases separating them. The CDR3 nucleotides are TGTGCCTGGAGAGGAGGTTGGAACACTGAAGCTTTCTTT. This codes for CAWRGGWNTEAFF. Complete variable domain (other parts from reference TRBV30 and TRBJ1-1): SQTIHQWPATLVQPVGSPLSLECTVEGTSNPNLYWYRQAAGRGLQLLFYSVGIGQISSEVPQNLSASRPQDRQFILSSKKLLLSDSGFYLCAWRGGWNTEAFFGQGTRLTVV.